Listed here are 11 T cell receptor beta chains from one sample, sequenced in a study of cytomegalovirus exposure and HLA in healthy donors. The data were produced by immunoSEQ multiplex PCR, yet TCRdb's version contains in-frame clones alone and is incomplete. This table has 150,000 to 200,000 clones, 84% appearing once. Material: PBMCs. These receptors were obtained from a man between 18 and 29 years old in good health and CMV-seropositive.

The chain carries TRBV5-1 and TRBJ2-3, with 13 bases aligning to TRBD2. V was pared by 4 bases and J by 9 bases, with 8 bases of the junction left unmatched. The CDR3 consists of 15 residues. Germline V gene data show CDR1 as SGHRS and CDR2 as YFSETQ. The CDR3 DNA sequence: TGCGCCAGCAGCCGGACTAGCGGGAGTGGGGAAACGCAGTATTTT. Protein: CASSRTSGSGETQYF.

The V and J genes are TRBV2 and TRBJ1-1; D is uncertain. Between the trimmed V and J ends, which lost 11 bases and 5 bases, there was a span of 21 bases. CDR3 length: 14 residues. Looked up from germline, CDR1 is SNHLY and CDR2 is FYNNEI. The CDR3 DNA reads TGTGCCCACCCGGGAGCAGGTGCGGCTACTGAAGCTTTCTTT. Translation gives CAHPGAGAATEAFF.

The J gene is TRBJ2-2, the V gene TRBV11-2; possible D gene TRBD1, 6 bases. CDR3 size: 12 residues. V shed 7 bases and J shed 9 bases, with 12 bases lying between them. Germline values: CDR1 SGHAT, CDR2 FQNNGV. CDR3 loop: CASTQGRRELFF. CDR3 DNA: TGTGCCAGCACCCAGGGGCGAAGGGAGCTGTTTTTT.

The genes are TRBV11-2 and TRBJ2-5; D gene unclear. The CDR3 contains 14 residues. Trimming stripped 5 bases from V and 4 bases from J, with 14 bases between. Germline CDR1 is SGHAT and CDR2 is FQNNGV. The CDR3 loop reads CASSKQRVGETQYF. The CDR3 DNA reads TGTGCCAGCAGCAAACAGAGAGTGGGAGAGACCCAGTACTTC. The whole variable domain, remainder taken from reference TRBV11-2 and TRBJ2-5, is EAGVAQSPRYKIIEKRQSVAFWCNPISGHATLYWYQQILGQGPKLLIQFQNNGVVDDSQLPKDRFSAERLKGVDSTLKIQPAKLEDSAVYLCASSKQRVGETQYFGPGTRLLVL.

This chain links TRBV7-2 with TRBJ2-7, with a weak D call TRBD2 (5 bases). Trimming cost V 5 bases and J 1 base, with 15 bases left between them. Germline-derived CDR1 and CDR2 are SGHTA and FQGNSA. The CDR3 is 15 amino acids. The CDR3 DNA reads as TGTGCCAGCAGCCCCTTGATGGTAGCGTCCTACGAGCAGTACTTC. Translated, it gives CASSPLMVASYEQYF.

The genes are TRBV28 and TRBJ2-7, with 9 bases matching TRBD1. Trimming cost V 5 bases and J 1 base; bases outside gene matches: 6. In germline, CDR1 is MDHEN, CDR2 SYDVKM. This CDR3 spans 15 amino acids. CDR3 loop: CASSDRDRVSYEQYF. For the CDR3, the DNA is TGTGCCAGCAGTGACCGGGACAGGGTGTCCTACGAGCAGTACTTC.

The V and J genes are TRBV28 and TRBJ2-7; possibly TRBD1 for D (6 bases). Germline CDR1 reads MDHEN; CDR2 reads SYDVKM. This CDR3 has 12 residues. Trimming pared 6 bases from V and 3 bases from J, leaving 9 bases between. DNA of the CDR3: TGTGCCAGCAGACAACAGGGCTACGAGCAGTACTTC. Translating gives CASRQQGYEQYF.

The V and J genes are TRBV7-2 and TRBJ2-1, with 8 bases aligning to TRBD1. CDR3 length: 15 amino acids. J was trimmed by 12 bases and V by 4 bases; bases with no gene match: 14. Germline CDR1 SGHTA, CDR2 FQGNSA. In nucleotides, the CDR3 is TGTGCCAGCAGCTCCTTGGACAGGGCGCACCGGGGGCAGTTCTTC. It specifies CASSSLDRAHRGQFF.

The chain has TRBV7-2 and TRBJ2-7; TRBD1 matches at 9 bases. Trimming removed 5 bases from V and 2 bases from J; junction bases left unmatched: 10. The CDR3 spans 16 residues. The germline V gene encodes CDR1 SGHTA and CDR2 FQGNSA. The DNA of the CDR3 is TGTGCCAGCAGCGCCGGGGGACAGGGCGTTACCTACGAGCAGTACTTC. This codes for CASSAGGQGVTYEQYF.

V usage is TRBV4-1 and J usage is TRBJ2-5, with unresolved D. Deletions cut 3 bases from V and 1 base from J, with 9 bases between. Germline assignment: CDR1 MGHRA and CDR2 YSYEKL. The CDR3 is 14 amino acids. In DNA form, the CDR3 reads TGCGCCAGCAGCCATAGAGTCCGCCAAGAGACCCAGTACTTC. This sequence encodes CASSHRVRQETQYF.

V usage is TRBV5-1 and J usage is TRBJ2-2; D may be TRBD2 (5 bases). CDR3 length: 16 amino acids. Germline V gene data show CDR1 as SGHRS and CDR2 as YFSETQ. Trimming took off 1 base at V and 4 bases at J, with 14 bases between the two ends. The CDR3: CASSLRGSSGTGELFF. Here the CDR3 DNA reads TGCGCCAGCAGCTTGCGGGGATCGTCAGGCACCGGGGAGCTGTTTTTT. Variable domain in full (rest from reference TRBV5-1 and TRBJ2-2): KAGVTQTPRYLIKTRGQQVTLSCSPISGHRSVSWYQQTPGQGLQFLFEYFSETQRNKGNFPGRFSGRQFSNSRSEMNVSTLELGDSALYLCASSLRGSSGTGELFFGEGSRLTVL.